The present T cell receptor beta chain was sequenced within a study of cytomegalovirus exposure and HLA in healthy donors. Notes on the study in general: It was shown in a later analysis that HLA-associated TCR beta chains were more clonally expanded than other, equally common chains.

This clone was seen just once. Its antigen is unidentified. In germline, CDR1 is MDHEN, CDR2 SYDVKM. With V trimmed by 6 bases and J by 12 bases, 14 bases remained unmatched. This CDR3 comprises 14 residues. PCR employed 60 Vbeta and 13 Jbeta primers. The protocol was immunoSEQ multiplex PCR, while the TCRdb copy is restricted to in-frame clones and leaves out a portion. The sample holds 150,000 to 200,000 clones, about 80% seen once. This chain links TRBV28 with TRBJ2-1; 7 bases map to TRBD2. The TCR was taken from a man aged 25 to 40 in good health and CMV-seropositive. Input material: PBMCs. The CDR3 sequence: CASREGLNVRRQFF. As DNA, the CDR3 is TGTGCCAGCAGGGAGGGACTAAACGTTAGAAGGCAGTTCTTC.